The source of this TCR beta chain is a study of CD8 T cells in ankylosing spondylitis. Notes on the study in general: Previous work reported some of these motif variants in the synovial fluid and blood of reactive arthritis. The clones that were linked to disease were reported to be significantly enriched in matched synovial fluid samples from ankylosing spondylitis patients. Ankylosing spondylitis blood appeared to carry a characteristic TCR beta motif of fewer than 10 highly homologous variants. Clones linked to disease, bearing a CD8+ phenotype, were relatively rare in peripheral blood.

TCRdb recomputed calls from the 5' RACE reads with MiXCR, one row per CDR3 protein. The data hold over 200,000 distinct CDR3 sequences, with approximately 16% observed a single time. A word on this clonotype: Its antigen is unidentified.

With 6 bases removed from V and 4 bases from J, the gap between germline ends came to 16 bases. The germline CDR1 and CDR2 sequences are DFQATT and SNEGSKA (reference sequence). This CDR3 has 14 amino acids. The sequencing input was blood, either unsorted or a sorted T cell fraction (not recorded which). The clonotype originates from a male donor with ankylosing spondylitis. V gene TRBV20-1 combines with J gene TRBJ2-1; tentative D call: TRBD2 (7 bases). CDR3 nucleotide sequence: TGCAGTGCCAGGGGTCTAGCGGTTTACAATGAGCAGTTCTTC. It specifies CSARGLAVYNEQFF.